The text below deals with one TCR beta chain. As originally analysed: From reference gene primer amplification, estimates of nucleated cell counts were derived. TCRdb's table, derived via immunoSEQ multiplex PCR, lists solely in-frame clones and lacks some. V and J calls and clone size are given by that table; D and trimming were obtained from the DNA. This sample has a few hundred thousand clones, with almost 85% found just once. These data are taken from a study of blood T cell repertoires in COVID-19. Sequenced: peripheral blood. The clonotype originates from a human donor in a cohort sampled during active COVID-19.

The CDR3 region is CASSLYGGLETQYF. The DNA of the CDR3 is TGTGCCAGCAGTTTATACGGGGGATTGGAGACCCAGTACTTC. The chain is built from TRBV27 and TRBJ2-5, with D possibly TRBD2 on 6 matching bases. The V end lost 1 base, the J end lost 5 bases, and 11 bases lay between the germline ends. The CDR3 consists of 14 residues. The germline V gene has CDR1 MNHEY and CDR2 SMNVEV (reference sequence).